This entry lists 26 T cell receptor beta chains sequenced from one sample in a study of cytomegalovirus exposure and HLA in healthy donors. Produced via immunoSEQ multiplex PCR; TCRdb's table is partial and in-frame only. The table has roughly 260,000 clones, around 89% seen once. The sequencing sample was made of PBMCs. All receptors come from a woman aged 18-29 years in good health and CMV-seronegative.

This sequence joins TRBV14 and TRBJ2-1; D possibly corresponds to TRBD1 (5 bases). With 1 base removed from V and 7 bases from J, the gap between germline ends came to 11 bases. The CDR3 runs to 14 residues. Germline CDR1 reads SGHDN; CDR2 reads FVKESK. The CDR3 sequence is CASSQVQGGNEQFF. The CDR3 DNA sequence: TGTGCCAGCAGCCAAGTGCAGGGTGGAAATGAGCAGTTCTTC.

The gene calls are TRBV6-5 and TRBJ2-1; perhaps TRBD1 as D (6 bases). The CDR3 loop spans 11 amino acids. CDR1 is MNHEY, CDR2 SVGAGI, per germline. The V end lost 6 bases, the J end lost 8 bases, and 8 bases lay between the germline ends. The CDR3 reads CASRRQDEQFF. The CDR3 DNA reads TGTGCCAGCAGACGACAGGATGAGCAGTTCTTC.

The chain is built from TRBV28 and TRBJ2-1; tentative D call: TRBD2 (7 bases). The V end was cut by 7 bases, the J end by 8 bases, with 15 bases between. The CDR3 covers 13 residues. Germline V gene sequence: CDR1 MDHEN, CDR2 SYDVKM. CDR3 sequence (DNA): TGTGCCAGCAAGGGAGGGGGGTACCATGAGCAGTTCTTC. Protein sequence: CASKGGGYHEQFF.

J is TRBJ2-3 and V is TRBV11-2; TRBD2 matches at 11 bases. Germline V gene sequence: CDR1 SGHAT, CDR2 FQNNGV. This CDR3 spans 16 amino acids. The J segment lost 6 bases and the V segment lost 5 bases, leaving 10 bases of the junction unmatched. The CDR3 protein is CASSTNSGGAGDTQYF. In DNA form, the CDR3 reads TGTGCCAGCAGCACCAATAGCGGGGGGGCCGGGGATACGCAGTATTTT.

The chain couples TRBV18 to TRBJ1-2, with D possibly TRBD1 on 6 matching bases. CDR1 is KGHSH and CDR2 is LQKENI in the germline V gene. There are 15 residues in the CDR3. V lost 3 bases to trimming and J lost 4 bases, with 15 bases between them. The DNA for the CDR3 is TGTGCCAGCTCACCGAACCGGGACACCTTCTATGGCTACACCTTC. As protein: CASSPNRDTFYGYTF.

V gene TRBV2 combines with J gene TRBJ1-5; TRBD1 agrees at 7 bases. CDR1 SNHLY and CDR2 FYNNEI come from the germline V gene. With 7 bases clipped from V and 0 bases from J, the junction kept 9 bases outside the gene matches. This CDR3 contains 16 residues. In DNA, the CDR3 is TGTGCCAGCACCCAGCTGGGACAGCCTAGCAATCAGCCCCAGCATTTT. It codes for CASTQLGQPSNQPQHF.

The rearrangement uses TRBV29-1 and TRBJ1-2; 8 nucleotides line up with TRBD1. Germline CDR1 is SQVTM and CDR2 is ANQGSEA. The junction had 6 bases not matched to a gene; V was cut back by 7 bases and J by 8 bases. The CDR3 sequence is 11 residues long. This chain's CDR3 is CSAPQGGGYTF. The CDR3 DNA reads TGCAGCGCCCCACAGGGGGGAGGCTACACCTTC.

The rearrangement links TRBV1 to TRBJ2-1; the table's D gene call, TRBD2, was not cross checked with the DNA. TRBV1 is a pseudogene locus. The CDR3 has 19 amino acids. CDR3: CTSSQEWEVAVASYNEQFF. In DNA form, the CDR3 reads TGCACCAGCAGCCAAGAGTGGGAGGTAGCTGTTGCGTCCTACAATGAGCAGTTCTTC.

V usage is TRBV28 and J usage is TRBJ1-2, with TRBD1 matching 9 bases. CDR3 length equals 16 residues. V gave up 5 bases and J gave up 5 bases; unmatched junction bases: 12. Germline assignment: CDR1 MDHEN and CDR2 SYDVKM. The CDR3 loop reads CASSTEPGQGYYGYTF. The CDR3 nucleotides read TGTGCCAGCAGTACGGAACCGGGACAGGGATATTATGGCTACACCTTC.

There are a few counts of this clone. CDR3 bases: TGTGCCAGTAGCCAGGGGGCAACTAATGAAAAACTGTTTTTT. Its protein product is CASSQGATNEKLFF. The chain combines TRBV19 with TRBJ1-4; 7 bases line up with TRBD1. CDR3 length equals 14 residues. The V segment lost 6 bases and the J segment 0 bases; nucleotides outside the gene matches: 1. The V gene's germline CDR1 is LNHDA and CDR2 SQIVND (reference sequence).

This clone was counted once. A read error may produce the germline difference seen at one junction end. The rearrangement links TRBV19 to TRBJ2-3, with TRBD2 matching 8 bases. This CDR3 is 16 amino acids long. Germline lookup yields CDR1 LNHDA and CDR2 SQIVND (reference sequence). The CDR3 sequence is CASSMGAGAITYTQYF. CDR3 nucleotides: TGTGCCAGTAGTATGGGAGCGGGGGCCATCACATATACGCAGTATTTT.

The chain joins TRBV28 to TRBJ1-6; TRBD1 might be the D (5 bases). The CDR3 is 17 residues long. Trimming cost V 0 bases and J 7 bases, with 16 bases left between them. Germline V gives CDR1 MDHEN, CDR2 SYDVKM. The CDR3 nucleotides are TGTGCCAGCAGTTTATGGGGTTTGGGCAGGGTAAATTCACCCCTCCACTTT. Translation: CASSLWGLGRVNSPLHF.

This clone was seen just once. The rearrangement links TRBV7-2 to TRBJ2-3; 7 bases are shared with TRBD2. The germline gives CDR1 SGHTA, CDR2 FQGNSA. J lost 1 base, V lost 0 bases, and 4 bases had no gene match. This CDR3 is built from 16 residues. Here the CDR3 reads CASSLARAGGTDTQYF. The CDR3 coding sequence is TGTGCCAGCAGCTTAGCGCGGGCGGGGGGCACAGATACGCAGTATTTT.

This chain uses TRBV16 with TRBJ1-2, with 8 bases matching TRBD1. The J segment lost 0 bases and the V segment lost 2 bases, leaving 8 bases of the junction unmatched. The CDR3 consists of 17 residues. Germline V gene sequence: CDR1 KGHSY, CDR2 FQNENV. CDR3 sequence reads: CASSQTGTGYSNYGYTF. Written as DNA, the CDR3 is TGTGCCAGCAGCCAAACCGGGACAGGTTATTCTAACTATGGCTACACCTTC.

This chain joins TRBV7-2 and TRBJ2-2; D is possibly TRBD2 (6 bases). Germline V CDR1 and CDR2: SGHTA, FQGNSA. The V end lost 9 bases, the J end lost 6 bases, and 23 bases lay between the germline ends. The CDR3 spans 16 residues. DNA of the CDR3: TGTGCCAGTCCGACGGGGGACTCCGGCCCTCCCGGGGAGCTGTTTTTT. Translation: CASPTGDSGPPGELFF.

This chain uses TRBV7-6 with TRBJ2-7, with 8 bases identical to TRBD1. The trim removed 4 bases at V and 6 bases at J, leaving 11 bases unmatched. CDR1 is SGHVS and CDR2 is FNYEAQ in the germline V gene. This CDR3 spans 15 amino acids. The CDR3 protein is CASSSPGQEAFEQYF. Written as DNA, the CDR3 is TGTGCCAGCAGCTCCCCGGGACAGGAGGCGTTCGAGCAGTACTTC.

The gene calls are TRBV5-6 and TRBJ2-7, with 9 bases matching TRBD1. Germline loops: CDR1 SGHDT, CDR2 YYEEEE. The CDR3 contains 16 residues. Unmatched junction bases numbered 13, after V lost 4 bases and J lost 5 bases. This CDR3 reads CASSRDTGQGTDEQYF. The CDR3 nucleotides read TGTGCCAGCAGCCGAGACACGGGACAGGGTACCGACGAGCAGTACTTC.

This rearrangement joins TRBV7-2 to TRBJ2-3, with TRBD2 matching over 9 bases. CDR1 is SGHTA and CDR2 is FQGNSA in the germline V gene. The CDR3 consists of 15 residues. V gave up 3 bases and J gave up 0 bases; unmatched junction bases: 1. The CDR3 loop reads CASSFSGGSTDTQYF. CDR3 sequence (DNA): TGTGCCAGCAGCTTTAGCGGGGGCAGCACAGATACGCAGTATTTT.

In the case of this clone: The junction differs from germline at one of its ends, possibly a read error. V is TRBV7-9 and J is TRBJ2-3, with D unclear. CDR3 length: 14 amino acids. Germline CDR1 SEHNR, CDR2 FQNEAQ (reference sequence). CDR3 in amino acids: CASSFDTSTNTQYF. The CDR3 bases are TGTGCCAGCAGCTTTGACACGAGCACAAATACGCAGTATTTT.

The CDR3 reads CATHRDYNSPLHF. In nucleotides, the CDR3 is TGTGCCACCCACAGGGATTATAATTCACCCCTCCACTTT. The chain couples TRBV28 to TRBJ1-6; TRBD1 might be the D (6 bases). The CDR3 runs to 13 residues. V lost 10 bases, J lost 4 bases, and 11 bases lay in between. In germline, CDR1 is MDHEN, CDR2 SYDVKM.

The chain combines TRBV5-1 with TRBJ2-7; 9 bases line up with TRBD2. Germline-derived CDR1 and CDR2 are SGHRS and YFSETQ. CDR3 size: 16 residues. V gave up 0 bases and J gave up 0 bases; unmatched junction bases: 4. CDR3 in DNA: TGCGCCAGCAGCTTGGGGCTAGCGGGGCGCTCCTACGAGCAGTACTTC. Translated, it gives CASSLGLAGRSYEQYF.

This clone was recorded only once. The rearrangement joins TRBV6-5 to TRBJ2-3; D might be TRBD1 (5 bases). V was trimmed by 0 bases and J by 0 bases, leaving 10 bases between them. The V gene's germline CDR1 is MNHEY and CDR2 SVGAGI. This CDR3 comprises 16 residues. The CDR3 protein is CASSYSRTQSTDTQYF. The CDR3 DNA is TGTGCCAGCAGTTACTCGCGGACACAGAGCACAGATACGCAGTATTTT.

The J gene is TRBJ2-6, the V gene TRBV28; D ambiguous. Trimming pared 5 bases from V and 0 bases from J, leaving 8 bases between. CDR3 length: 15 amino acids. Germline assignment: CDR1 MDHEN and CDR2 SYDVKM. CDR3 sequence: CASSTTPSGANVLTF. The CDR3 DNA follows: TGTGCCAGCAGTACAACACCCTCTGGGGCCAACGTCCTGACTTTC.

V and J are TRBV10-2 and TRBJ1-1; D might be TRBD1 (5 bases). There are 15 residues in the CDR3. Trimming pared 0 bases from V and 3 bases from J, leaving 11 bases between. Germline CDR1 and CDR2: WSHSY and SAAADI. The CDR3 is CASSESRGIDTEAFF. In nucleotides, the CDR3 is TGCGCCAGCAGTGAGTCTAGGGGCATTGACACTGAAGCTTTCTTT.

The chain uses TRBV4-1 and TRBJ1-2, with D perhaps matching TRBD1 (6 bases). Looked up from germline, CDR1 is MGHRA and CDR2 is YSYEKL. Trimming removed 1 base at V and 2 bases at J, with 20 bases between. The CDR3 extends over 18 amino acids. CDR3 amino acids: CASSQVAPDGTLNYGYTF. The CDR3 nucleotides are TGCGCCAGCAGCCAAGTAGCCCCGGACGGGACACTGAACTATGGCTACACCTTC.

The chain uses TRBV7-9 and TRBJ2-7; D possibly corresponds to TRBD2 (5 bases). The CDR3 is 15 amino acids. Germline-derived CDR1 and CDR2 are SEHNR and FQNEAQ (reference sequence). Trimming shortened V by 2 bases and J by 2 bases, and 13 bases separated the two germline ends. The CDR3 sequence: CASSLIAGPAYEQYF. The CDR3 coding sequence is TGTGCCAGCAGCTTAATCGCGGGTCCAGCCTACGAGCAGTACTTC.